These 15 T cell receptor beta chains came from one sample sequenced in a study of radiotherapy plus CTLA-4 blockade in lung cancer. Sequenced by immunoSEQ multiplex PCR; TCRdb stores in-frame clones only, minus some. The table has about 39,000 clones, approximately 75% seen once. The sequencing here drew on peripheral blood, taken from a patient treated with radiotherapy plus ipilimumab. The receptors derive from a human donor with non-small cell lung cancer that progressed on radiotherapy plus ipilimumab.

V and J are TRBV9 and TRBJ2-1, with 8 bases that match TRBD2. With V trimmed by 3 bases and J by 4 bases, 6 bases remained unmatched. From germline, CDR1 is SGDLS and CDR2 YYNGEE. This CDR3 has 15 amino acids. The CDR3 DNA sequence: TGTGCCAGCAGCGCCTCCGGGACTAGGTACAATGAGCAGTTCTTC. Residues: CASSASGTRYNEQFF.

The rearrangement joins TRBV15 to TRBJ2-3; TRBD1 aligns across 7 bases. This CDR3 comprises 14 residues. Trimming cost V 10 bases and J 4 bases; bases outside gene matches: 11. Germline values: CDR1 LNHNV, CDR2 YYDKDF (reference sequence). The CDR3 region has the DNA TGTGCCAGCAAGACAGGGAACGGTGCAGATACGCAGTATTTT. It is translated as CASKTGNGADTQYF.

The rearrangement uses TRBV7-8 and TRBJ2-2, with D perhaps TRBD1 (6 bases). Germline V gene lookup returns CDR1 SGHVS and CDR2 FQNEAQ. The V end was cut by 0 bases, the J end by 4 bases, with 9 bases between. This CDR3 comprises 15 residues. The CDR3 loop reads CASSLAQGLTGELFF. CDR3 bases: TGTGCCAGCAGCTTAGCTCAGGGGCTCACCGGGGAGCTGTTTTTT.

The J gene is TRBJ1-2, the V gene TRBV6-5; D is undetermined. Trimming left V 0 bases short and J 2 bases short, with 10 bases between. This CDR3 is 15 amino acids long. The germline gives CDR1 MNHEY, CDR2 SVGAGI. The DNA for the CDR3 is TGTGCCAGCAGTTACTCAAGTCTGGGCAACTATGGCTACACCTTC. Translating gives CASSYSSLGNYGYTF.

J is TRBJ2-7 and V is TRBV18; TRBD1 aligns across 8 bases. V shed 2 bases, J shed 5 bases, and the junction held 5 bases outside the gene matches. The CDR3 loop spans 14 amino acids. Germline V gene data show CDR1 as KGHSH and CDR2 as LQKENI. Written as DNA, the CDR3 is TGTGCCAGCTCACCAAGGACAGGGCGAGACGAGCAGTACTTC. As protein: CASSPRTGRDEQYF. Full variable domain (remainder filled in from reference TRBV18 and TRBJ2-7): NAGVMQNPRHLVRRRGQEARLRCSPMKGHSHVYWYRQLPEEGLKFMVYLQKENIIDESGMPKERFSAEFPKEGPSILRIQQVVRGDSAAYFCASSPRTGRDEQYFGPGTRLTVT.

The chain has TRBV7-2 and TRBJ2-7, with D possibly matching TRBD1 (5 bases). This CDR3 is 14 amino acids long. The germline V gene encodes CDR1 SGHTA and CDR2 FQGNSA. V lost 1 base, J lost 5 bases, and 12 bases lay in between. The CDR3 nucleotides are TGTGCCAGCAGCTTAGGGGGCAGGGTCGACGAGCAGTACTTC. This sequence encodes CASSLGGRVDEQYF.

This chain uses TRBV27 with TRBJ1-1, with D possibly TRBD1 on 5 matching bases. V lost 3 bases and J lost 2, with 10 bases in between. The V gene's germline CDR1 is MNHEY and CDR2 SMNVEV (reference sequence). The CDR3 has 14 amino acids. This CDR3 is CASSLARVNTEAFF. CDR3 DNA: TGTGCCAGCAGTTTGGCCAGGGTAAACACTGAAGCTTTCTTT.

J is TRBJ2-1 and V is TRBV5-1, with unresolved D. Germline V gives CDR1 SGHRS, CDR2 YFSETQ. This CDR3 contains 15 residues. V lost 0 bases, J lost 0 bases, and 7 bases lay in between. In nucleotides, the CDR3 is TGCGCCAGCAGCTTGGGGCAGGTCTCCTACAATGAGCAGTTCTTC. Its translation is CASSLGQVSYNEQFF.

The rearrangement joins TRBV6-5 to TRBJ1-3; 10 bases are a match to TRBD1. This CDR3 region has 15 residues. Trimming took 5 bases from V and 3 from J; bases not matched to a gene: 4. Germline assignment: CDR1 MNHEY and CDR2 SVGAGI. The CDR3 DNA is TGTGCCAGCAGTCGACAGGGGGCGTATGGAAACACCATATATTTT. Encoded protein: CASSRQGAYGNTIYF.

The chain links TRBV11-2 to TRBJ1-6; D gene ambiguous. Germline lookup yields CDR1 SGHAT and CDR2 FQNNGV. V lost 2 bases to trimming and J lost 8 bases, with 7 bases between them. The CDR3 contains 13 residues. This chain's CDR3 is CASSLNLDSPLHF. In DNA form, the CDR3 reads TGTGCCAGCAGCTTAAACTTGGATTCACCCCTCCACTTT.

This clone was observed once. One junction end does not reproduce the germline sequence, and a read error may be involved. The rearrangement links TRBV15 to TRBJ1-5; D is possibly TRBD1 (6 bases). Germline loops: CDR1 LNHNV, CDR2 YYDKDF (reference sequence). The CDR3 has 16 amino acids. The CDR3 region is CATSSDEGWDNQPRHF. CDR3 nucleotides: TGTGCCACCAGCAGCGATGAGGGATGGGACAATCAGCCCCGGCATTTT.

The V and J genes are TRBV18 and TRBJ2-7; no clear D gene. Germline assignment: CDR1 KGHSH and CDR2 LQKENI. The CDR3 consists of 12 residues. V lost 5 bases, J lost 3 bases, and 8 bases lay in between. CDR3 nucleotides: TGTGCCAGCTCAGTGTTCGGCTACGAGCAGTACTTC. Its protein product is CASSVFGYEQYF.

This clone was found a few times. V usage is TRBV2 and J usage is TRBJ1-2; 9 bases map to TRBD1. The CDR3 is 13 residues long. Germline CDR1 reads SNHLY; CDR2 reads FYNNEI. Trimming removed 5 bases from V and 6 bases from J; junction bases left unmatched: 4. This chain's CDR3 is CASSYRGQNGYTF. As DNA, the CDR3 is TGTGCCAGCAGTTACAGGGGGCAGAATGGCTACACCTTC.

The gene calls are TRBV7-9 and TRBJ2-7; 8 bases map to TRBD1. This CDR3 has 13 residues. Germline CDR1 is SEHNR and CDR2 is FQNEAQ (reference sequence). V lost 5 bases and J lost 6; bases outside the gene matches: 6. The CDR3 sequence is CASSTGQGGEQYF. CDR3 in DNA: TGTGCCAGCAGCACCGGACAGGGCGGCGAGCAGTACTTC.

This sequence joins TRBV19 and TRBJ1-3, with D hard to call. V was cut by 3 bases and J by 0 bases, with 9 bases left in between. The CDR3 covers 15 residues. Germline lookup yields CDR1 LNHDA and CDR2 SQIVND (reference sequence). The CDR3 nucleotides read TGTGCCAGTAGTATCGATCCAGGCTCTGGAAACACCATATATTTT. As protein: CASSIDPGSGNTIYF.